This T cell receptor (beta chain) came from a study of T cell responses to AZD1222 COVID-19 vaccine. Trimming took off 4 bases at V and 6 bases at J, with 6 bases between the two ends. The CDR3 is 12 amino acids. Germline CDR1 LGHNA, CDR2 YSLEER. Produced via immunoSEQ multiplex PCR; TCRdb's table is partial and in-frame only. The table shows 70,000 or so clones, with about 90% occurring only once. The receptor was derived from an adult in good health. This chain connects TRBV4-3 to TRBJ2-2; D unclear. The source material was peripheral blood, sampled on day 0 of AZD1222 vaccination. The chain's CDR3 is CASSLVSGELFF. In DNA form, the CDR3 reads TGCGCCAGCAGCCTAGTCTCCGGGGAGCTGTTTTTT.